This T cell receptor (beta chain) stems from a study of CD8 T cells in Susac syndrome. The multiple sclerosis control group comprised treatment-naive patients with stable or active relapsing-remitting disease. TEMRA cells were FACS-enriched, with CD8+ and CD4+ T cells isolated negatively. RNA totalling about 0.5 to 1 ug underwent reverse transcription with random hexamers. TCR beta CDR3 was amplified by immunoSEQ covering 54 Vbeta and 13 Jbeta. TCRdb redid the calling of the immunoSEQ multiplex PCR reads with MiXCR, one entry per CDR3 protein. The repertoire holds 200,000 to 250,000 distinct CDR3 sequences, with about 96% as singletons. Germline-derived CDR1 and CDR2 are DFQATT and SNEGSKA (reference sequence). The CDR3 length is 13 residues. Trimming pared 3 bases from V and 4 bases from J, leaving 12 bases between.

The sample taken for sequencing was CD4+ T cells from PBMCs. This chain uses TRBV20-1 with TRBJ1-1; possibly TRBD1 for D (5 bases). The source of this sequence is a human donor with multiple sclerosis. As DNA, the CDR3 is TGCAGTGCTAGTTTCCTGGGGGGCACTGAAGCTTTCTTT. It is translated as CSASFLGGTEAFF.